This T cell receptor (beta chain) was captured by sequencing in a study of CD8+CD57+ T cells in acquired aplastic anemia. Study information: The sorted CD4+ and CD8+ cells yielded an average around 3.4 ug of DNA.

Patients chosen for sequencing had shown CD8+CD57+ cell expansion by flow cytometry. The ends were cut back, 4 bases at V and 1 base at J, with 11 bases in the middle. The CDR3 is made up of 16 amino acids. CDR1 is LNHDA and CDR2 is SQIVND in the germline V gene (reference sequence). Broader study findings: The number of CD8+ CDR3 sequences shared by patients and controls was roughly 30.

This clonotype was counted many times. Its antigen is currently unknown. Profiling of TCR beta VDJ combinations and CDR3 sequences used genomic DNA as template. TCRdb itself ran the reads through MiXCR, one entry per CDR3 protein. The table includes under 350,000 distinct CDR3 sequences, roughly 53% detected once. The sequence came from a human donor with aplastic anemia. The chain employs TRBV19 and TRBJ2-6; the D gene is possibly TRBD1 (6 bases). Sequencing input: sorted CD4+, CD8+, or CD8+CD57+ T cells (not recorded which) from PBMCs. The CDR3 bases are TGTGCCAGTAGTACACAGGGTAAATCTGGGGCCAACGTCCTGACTTTC. Translated, it gives CASSTQGKSGANVLTF.